This TCR beta chain is from a study of breast tumors, draining lymph nodes, adjacent tissues. This clonotype was picked up many times. TCRdb called the multiplex PCR reads again in MiXCR, with one record for every CDR3 protein. Of about 140,000 distinct CDR3 sequences detected, approximately 32% appear once; the ten largest clones hold about 2.5%. This CDR3 is built from 15 residues. The V gene's germline CDR1 is SGHDT and CDR2 YYEEEE. V dropped 1 base and J dropped 6; count of bases not matched to a gene: 4. Axillary draining lymph nodes of breast cancer patients supplied the node samples. The V gene is TRBV5-6, the J gene TRBJ1-6; TRBD1 aligns across 7 bases. Material for sequencing was axillary lymph node tissue. The sequence derives from a female donor with breast cancer. Some clones in this sample may be carry-over from other donors' samples. In nucleotides, the CDR3 is TGTGCCAGCAGCTTGAGGACAGGCATTAATTCACCCCTCCACTTT. As protein: CASSLRTGINSPLHF.